There are a few counts of the clone carrying this T cell receptor beta chain. Per the original data handling: Quantification of nucleated cells was approximated via reference gene primer amplification. Profiled with immunoSEQ multiplex PCR; TCRdb holds only in-frame clones, not every one. V and J calls and clone size are as listed in that table; D and trimming were resolved from the DNA. The sample lists some 250,000 clones; less than 90% were seen once. The sample belongs to a study of blood T cell repertoires in COVID-19. Study overall: PBMCs, B-cell-depleted T cells, or T cells were the source of the cDNA or gDNA that made up the material.

The CDR3 is made up of 16 amino acids. With V trimmed by 4 bases and J by 7 bases, 8 bases remained unmatched. The germline CDR1 and CDR2 sequences are LNHDA and SQIVND (reference sequence). What was sequenced was peripheral blood. V usage is TRBV19 and J usage is TRBJ1-6; 9 bases fit TRBD1. This receptor was taken from a man between 60 and 70 years old with acute or convalescent COVID-19. CDR3 region: CASSTKSGTGNSPLHF. The CDR3 DNA reads TGTGCCAGTAGTACAAAATCCGGGACAGGGAATTCACCCCTCCACTTT. The full variable domain, in which reference TRBV19 and TRBJ1-6 provide the parts outside the CDR3, is DGGITQSPKYLFRKEGQNVTLSCEQNLNHDAMYWYRQDPGQGLRLIYYSQIVNDFQKGDIAEGYSVSREKKESFPLTVTSAQKNPTAFYLCASSTKSGTGNSPLHFGNGTRLTVT.